Included here is one TCR beta chain sequence, with context. Its specificity is not known. After removal of 4 bases from V and 9 bases from J, the junction contained 6 bases not matched to a gene. Per germline, CDR1 MNHNS and CDR2 SASEGT. The CDR3 length is 14 residues. This record comes from a study of cytomegalovirus exposure and HLA in healthy donors. Study-wide findings and caveats: Indistinguishable V segments, including TRBV6-2 and TRBV6-3, were excluded. A reported reduction in N-insertions relative to the approximately 640-donor mean was seen in an Asian-associated ancestry cluster in a later analysis. For cytomegalovirus status, the classifier reportedly gave diagnoses with high specificity and sensitivity.

The primer mix had 60 Vbeta and 13 Jbeta primers. This table comes from immunoSEQ multiplex PCR, and its TCRdb copy is limited to in-frame clones, with some not included. The data contain tens of thousands of clones, 70% to 90% of them singletons. Sequencing was performed on PBMCs. This TCR came from a woman in her thirties or forties in good health and CMV-seropositive. This chain uses TRBV6-1 with TRBJ1-6, with 7 bases aligning to TRBD1. The CDR3 is CASSGQGEISPLHF. In DNA form, the CDR3 reads TGTGCCAGCAGTGGACAGGGCGAAATTTCACCCCTCCACTTT.